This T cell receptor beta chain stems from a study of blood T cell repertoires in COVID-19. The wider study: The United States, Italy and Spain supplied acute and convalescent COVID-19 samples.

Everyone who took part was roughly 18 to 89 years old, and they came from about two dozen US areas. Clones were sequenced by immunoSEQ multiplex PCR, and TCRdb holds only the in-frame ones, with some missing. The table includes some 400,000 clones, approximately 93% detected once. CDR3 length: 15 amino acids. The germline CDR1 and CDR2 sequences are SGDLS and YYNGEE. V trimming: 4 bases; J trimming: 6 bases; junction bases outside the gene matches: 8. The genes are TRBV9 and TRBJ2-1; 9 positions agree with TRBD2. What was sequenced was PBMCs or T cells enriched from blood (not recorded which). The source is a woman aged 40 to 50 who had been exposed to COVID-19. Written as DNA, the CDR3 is TGTGCCAGCAGCCCGAGGGGGGGACTAGCCAATGAGCAGTTCTTC. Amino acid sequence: CASSPRGGLANEQFF.